This T cell receptor (beta chain) was sequenced during a study of T cell responses to AZD1222 COVID-19 vaccine. The repertoire was sequenced with immunoSEQ multiplex PCR; TCRdb's copy has only in-frame clones and lacks some. There are approximately 84,000 clones in the sample; over 75% occur only once, and roughly 2.7% lies in the top ten. Trimming took off 8 bases at V and 0 bases at J, with 12 bases between the two ends. CDR3 size: 14 residues. Germline V lookup: CDR1 MNHNY, CDR2 SVGAGI (reference sequence). The V call is TRBV6-6, the J call TRBJ2-3, with unresolved D. Specimen: peripheral blood, collected 28 days after the second AZD1222 dose. This TCR was sampled from an adult who received the AZD1222 COVID-19 vaccine. The CDR3 sequence: CASRMSASTDTQYF. The CDR3 coding sequence is TGTGCCAGCCGGATGTCCGCTAGCACAGATACGCAGTATTTT.